A single T cell receptor (beta chain) is shown here with its context. The method was immunoSEQ multiplex PCR; TCRdb's version includes in-frame clones alone and lacks a portion of them. The sample carries roughly 250,000 clones, more than 90% recorded once. This record belongs to a study of blood T cell repertoires in COVID-19. Study context: Specimens from acute and convalescent COVID-19 originated in the United States, Italy and Spain.

Trimming removed 8 bases from V and 3 bases from J, with 8 bases in between. From germline, CDR1 is SGHDN and CDR2 FVKESK. The CDR3 runs 12 residues. What was sequenced was peripheral blood. V usage is TRBV14 and J usage is TRBJ1-5, with D possibly being TRBD1 (5 bases). The origin of this receptor is a person aged 18 to 29 with COVID-19, enrolled during active disease. CDR3 sequence reads: CASSGNNQPQHF. For the CDR3, the DNA is TGTGCCAGCTCAGGGAACAATCAGCCCCAGCATTTT.